This T cell receptor (beta chain) was captured by sequencing in a study of OX40 agonist ivuxolimab in advanced cancers. The study's findings and limits: Relative to CD4+, CD8+ T cells held more expanded clones on average.

On this clone itself: Its antigen is not known.

The V gene lost 0 bases and the J gene lost 1 base, with 6 bases spanning the gap. Looked up from germline, CDR1 is SGHNT and CDR2 is YENEEA. The CDR3 runs 14 residues. Data came from immunoSEQ multiplex PCR; TCRdb stores just in-frame clones and leaves some out. The table lists fewer than 60,000 clones, 80% to 95% of them singletons. Specimen: CD4+ or CD8+ T cells sorted from blood, collected in a trial of the OX40 agonist ivuxolimab. This chain uses TRBV11-3 with TRBJ2-5, with a tentative D call TRBD1 (6 bases). The TCR was taken from an adult with an advanced solid tumor such as melanoma, head and neck, liver or kidney cancer. CDR3 in DNA: TGTGCCAGCAGCTTAGACAGGGGCCAAGAGACCCAGTACTTC. This sequence encodes CASSLDRGQETQYF.